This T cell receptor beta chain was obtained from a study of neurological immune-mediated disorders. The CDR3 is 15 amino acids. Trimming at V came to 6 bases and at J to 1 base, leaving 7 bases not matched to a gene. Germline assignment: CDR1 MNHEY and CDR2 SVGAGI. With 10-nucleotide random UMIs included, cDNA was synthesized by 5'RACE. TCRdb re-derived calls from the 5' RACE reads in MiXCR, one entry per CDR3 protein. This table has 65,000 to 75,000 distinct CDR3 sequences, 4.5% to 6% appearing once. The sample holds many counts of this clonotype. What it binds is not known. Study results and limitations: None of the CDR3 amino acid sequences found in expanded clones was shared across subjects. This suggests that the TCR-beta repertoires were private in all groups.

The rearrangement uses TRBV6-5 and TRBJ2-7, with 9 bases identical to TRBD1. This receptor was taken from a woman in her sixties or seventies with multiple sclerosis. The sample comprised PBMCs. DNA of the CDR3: TGTGCCAGCAGAACCCTGACAGGGGGATCCTACGAGCAGTACTTC. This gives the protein CASRTLTGGSYEQYF.